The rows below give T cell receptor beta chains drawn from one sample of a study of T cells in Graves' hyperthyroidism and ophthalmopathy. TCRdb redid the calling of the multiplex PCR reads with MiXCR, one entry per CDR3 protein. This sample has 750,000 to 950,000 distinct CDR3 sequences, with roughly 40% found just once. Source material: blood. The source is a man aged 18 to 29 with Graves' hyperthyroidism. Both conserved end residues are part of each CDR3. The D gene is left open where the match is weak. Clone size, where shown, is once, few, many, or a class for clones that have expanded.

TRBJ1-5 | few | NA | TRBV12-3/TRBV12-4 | CASSQGTSSQPQHF | TGTGCCAGCAGTCAGGGGACAAGCTCTCAGCCCCAGCATTTT
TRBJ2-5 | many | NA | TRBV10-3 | CATRGVDETQYF | TGTGCCACCCGGGGAGTTGATGAGACCCAGTACTTC
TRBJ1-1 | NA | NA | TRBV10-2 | CASSDRGYVQTEAFF | TGCGCCAGCAGTGATCGTGGCTATGTGCAAACTGAAGCTTTCTTT
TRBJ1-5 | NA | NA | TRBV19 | CASSGAGETQHF | TGTGCCAGTTCCGGGGCAGGGGAGACCCAGCATTTT
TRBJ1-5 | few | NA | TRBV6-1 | CASSVRDSDQPQHF | TGTGCCAGCAGCGTCCGTGACTCGGATCAGCCCCAGCATTTT
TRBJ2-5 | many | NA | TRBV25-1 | CASSDPGQWGAQETQYF | TGTGCCAGCAGTGACCCTGGACAGTGGGGGGCCCAAGAGACCCAGTACTTC
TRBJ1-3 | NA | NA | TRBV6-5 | CASSYSIGSSGNTIYF | TGTGCCAGCAGTTACTCGATCGGCAGCTCTGGAAACACCATATATTTT
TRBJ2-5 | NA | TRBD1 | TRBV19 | CASSPGQGVTETQYF | TGTGCCAGTAGCCCCGGACAGGGGGTGACAGAGACCCAGTACTTC
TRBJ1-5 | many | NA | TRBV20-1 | CSATADWDQPQHF | TGCAGTGCTACAGCGGACTGGGATCAGCCCCAGCATTTT
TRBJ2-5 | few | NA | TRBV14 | CASSQFLGTGETQYF | TGTGCCAGCAGCCAATTCCTAGGAACCGGGGAGACCCAGTACTTC
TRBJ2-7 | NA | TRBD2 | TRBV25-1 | CASAGLAGIPSEQYF | TGTGCCAGCGCAGGACTAGCGGGGATCCCATCAGAGCAGTACTTC
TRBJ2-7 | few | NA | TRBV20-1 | CSAADISSYEQYF | TGCAGTGCGGCAGATATAAGCTCCTACGAGCAGTACTTC
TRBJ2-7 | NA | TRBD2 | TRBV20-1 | CSATPRSGGVAYEQYF | TGCAGTGCTACACCACGTAGCGGGGGGGTGGCCTACGAGCAGTACTTC
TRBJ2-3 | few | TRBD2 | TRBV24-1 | CATSPGLAGPTQYF | TGTGCCACCAGCCCCGGGCTAGCGGGACCCACGCAGTATTTT
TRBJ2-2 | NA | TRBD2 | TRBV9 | CASSATGTSLFGELFF | TGTGCCAGCAGCGCGACCGGGACTAGTCTCTTCGGGGAGCTGTTTTTT
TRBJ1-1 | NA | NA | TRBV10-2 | CASSRSWGMNTEAFF | TGTGCCAGCAGTCGGAGCTGGGGGATGAACACTGAAGCTTTCTTT
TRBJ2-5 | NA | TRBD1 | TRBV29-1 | CSVRTGWETQYF | TGCAGCGTGCGGACAGGGTGGGAGACCCAGTACTTC
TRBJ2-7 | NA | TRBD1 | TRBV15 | CATSSLTGAEQYF | TGTGCCACCAGCAGCTTGACAGGGGCCGAGCAGTACTTC
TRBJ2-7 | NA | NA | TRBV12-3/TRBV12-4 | CASSPTATYEQYF | TGTGCCAGCAGTCCGACAGCCACCTACGAGCAGTACTTC
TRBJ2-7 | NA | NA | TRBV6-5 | CASRRVGDEQYF | TGTGCCAGCAGGAGAGTAGGGGACGAGCAGTACTTC
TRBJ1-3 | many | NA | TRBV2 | CASSEIRTAVTIYF | TGTGCCAGCAGTGAAATTCGAACAGCAGTCACCATATATTTT
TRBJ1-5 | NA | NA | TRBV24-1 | CATSDPGVGETQHF | TGTGCCACCAGTGACCCCGGAGTGGGAGAGACCCAGCATTTT
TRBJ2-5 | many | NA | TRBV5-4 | CASSWRDQQETQYF | TGTGCCAGCAGCTGGCGGGACCAACAAGAGACCCAGTACTTC
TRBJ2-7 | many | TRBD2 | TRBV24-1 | CATSDRLAGGYEQYF | TGTGCCACCAGTGACAGACTAGCGGGAGGATACGAGCAGTACTTC
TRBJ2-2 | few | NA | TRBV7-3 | CASRIRGDTGELFF | TGTGCCAGCAGAATTAGGGGCGACACCGGGGAGCTGTTTTTT
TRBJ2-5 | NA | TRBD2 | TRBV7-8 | CASSWGGLAGAETQYF | TGTGCCAGCAGCTGGGGGGGACTAGCGGGGGCAGAGACCCAGTACTTC
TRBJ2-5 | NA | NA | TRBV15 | CASSPAKVGETQYF | TGTGCCAGCTCACCAGCGAAGGTCGGGGAGACCCAGTACTTC
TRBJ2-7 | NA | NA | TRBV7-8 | CASSLAGSLSYEQYF | TGTGCCAGCAGCTTAGCAGGGTCCCTCTCCTACGAGCAGTACTTC
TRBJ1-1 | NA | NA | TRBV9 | CASSGGVRANTETFF | TGTGCCAGCAGCGGGGGGGTCAGGGCGAACACTGAAACTTTCTTT
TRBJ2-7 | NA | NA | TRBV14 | CASSQVYDYGQYF | TGTGCCAGCAGCCAAGTTTATGATTACGGGCAGTACTTC
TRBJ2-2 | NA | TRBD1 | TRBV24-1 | CATRRGTGNTGEPFF | TGTGCCACCCGCCGAGGGACAGGGAACACCGGGGAGCCGTTTTTT
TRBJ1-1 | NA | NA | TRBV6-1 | CASRVSITEAFF | TGTGCCAGCAGAGTCAGTATCACTGAAGCTTTCTTT
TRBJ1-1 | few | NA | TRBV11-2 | CASSLAGQSEAFF | TGTGCCAGCAGCTTAGCGGGTCAAAGTGAAGCTTTCTTT
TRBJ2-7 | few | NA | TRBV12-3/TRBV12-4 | CASSRIQGWNEQYF | TGTGCCAGCAGTCGTATACAGGGCTGGAACGAGCAGTACTTC
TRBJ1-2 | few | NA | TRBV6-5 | CASSYLWQGNAGYTF | TGTGCCAGCAGTTACTTGTGGCAGGGGAACGCTGGCTACACCTTC
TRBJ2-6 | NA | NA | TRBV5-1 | CASSLVTF | TGCGCCAGCAGCTTGGTGACTTTC
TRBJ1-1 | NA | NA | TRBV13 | CASSPVRHGWDTEAFF | TGTGCCAGCAGCCCCGTGAGGCACGGGTGGGACACTGAAGCTTTCTTT
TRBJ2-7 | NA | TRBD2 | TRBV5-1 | CASSPRRGGSPYEQYF | TGCGCCAGCAGCCCCCGGCGGGGCGGGAGCCCCTACGAGCAGTACTTC
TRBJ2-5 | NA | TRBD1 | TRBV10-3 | CAISDLGDRDF | TGTGCCATCAGTGATCTGGGGGACAGGGACTTC
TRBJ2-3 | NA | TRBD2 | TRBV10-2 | CASSEGVGGVTDTQYF | TGCGCCAGCAGTGAAGGGGTCGGGGGGGTCACAGATACGCAGTATTTT
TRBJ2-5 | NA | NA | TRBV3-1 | CASSHGLGSYGTQYF | TGTGCCAGCAGCCACGGGCTTGGGTCATACGGGACCCAGTACTTC